This record concerns one T cell receptor (beta chain) sequence. No antigen is known for it. The J segment lost 1 base and the V segment lost 6 bases, leaving 7 bases of the junction unmatched. Per the germline V gene, CDR1 is SNHLY and CDR2 is FYNNEI. CDR3 length: 17 residues. CD45RO/CCR7/CD25/CD127/CD95/CD27 staining was used to isolate CD4+ naive, central memory, regulatory and stem cell-like memory cells by sorting. The source of the sample is a study of beta chain features in type 1 diabetes. Points from the study as a whole: Type 1 diabetes patients had TCRB CDR3s that were shorter (moderately but significantly so) in all four CD4+ subsets. For type 1 diabetes patients, VDJ junctions showed fewer insertions and more deletions. PCR might preferentially amplify shorter templates, equally in patients and controls.

Investigators reverse transcribed all isolated RNA, so they sequenced expressed TCRB transcripts. Using immunoSEQ multiplex PCR, the repertoire was profiled, and TCRdb retains in-frame clones only, with some absent. The table lists approximately 360,000 clones, around 12% of them singletons. This clonotype was sampled from a woman aged 18-29 years with type 1 diabetes. Material: naive CD4+ T cells from blood. The rearrangement joins TRBV2 to TRBJ2-7, with TRBD2 matching over 15 bases. CDR3 DNA: TGTGCCAGCAGCTGGACTAGCGGGAGGGCCTTTTCCTACGAGCAGTACTTC. Translated, it gives CASSWTSGRAFSYEQYF.